The clone carrying this T cell receptor beta chain showed up just once. Repertoires were generated with immunoSEQ multiplex PCR, while TCRdb's copy carries only in-frame clones and drops some. Among 100,000 to 150,000 clones listed, roughly 90% were seen once. This CDR3 contains 14 residues. Germline V gives CDR1 KGHSH, CDR2 LQKENI. Trimming shortened V by 0 bases and J by 4 bases, and 9 bases separated the two germline ends. These data originate in a study of control samples from healthy donors and cancer patients. The chain couples TRBV18 to TRBJ1-1, with D uncertain. Sequenced input: blood. The clonotype originates from a woman aged 50 to 60 in good health. CDR3 amino acids: CASSPPLGSTEAFF. CDR3 bases: TGTGCCAGCTCACCACCGCTGGGATCCACTGAAGCTTTCTTT.